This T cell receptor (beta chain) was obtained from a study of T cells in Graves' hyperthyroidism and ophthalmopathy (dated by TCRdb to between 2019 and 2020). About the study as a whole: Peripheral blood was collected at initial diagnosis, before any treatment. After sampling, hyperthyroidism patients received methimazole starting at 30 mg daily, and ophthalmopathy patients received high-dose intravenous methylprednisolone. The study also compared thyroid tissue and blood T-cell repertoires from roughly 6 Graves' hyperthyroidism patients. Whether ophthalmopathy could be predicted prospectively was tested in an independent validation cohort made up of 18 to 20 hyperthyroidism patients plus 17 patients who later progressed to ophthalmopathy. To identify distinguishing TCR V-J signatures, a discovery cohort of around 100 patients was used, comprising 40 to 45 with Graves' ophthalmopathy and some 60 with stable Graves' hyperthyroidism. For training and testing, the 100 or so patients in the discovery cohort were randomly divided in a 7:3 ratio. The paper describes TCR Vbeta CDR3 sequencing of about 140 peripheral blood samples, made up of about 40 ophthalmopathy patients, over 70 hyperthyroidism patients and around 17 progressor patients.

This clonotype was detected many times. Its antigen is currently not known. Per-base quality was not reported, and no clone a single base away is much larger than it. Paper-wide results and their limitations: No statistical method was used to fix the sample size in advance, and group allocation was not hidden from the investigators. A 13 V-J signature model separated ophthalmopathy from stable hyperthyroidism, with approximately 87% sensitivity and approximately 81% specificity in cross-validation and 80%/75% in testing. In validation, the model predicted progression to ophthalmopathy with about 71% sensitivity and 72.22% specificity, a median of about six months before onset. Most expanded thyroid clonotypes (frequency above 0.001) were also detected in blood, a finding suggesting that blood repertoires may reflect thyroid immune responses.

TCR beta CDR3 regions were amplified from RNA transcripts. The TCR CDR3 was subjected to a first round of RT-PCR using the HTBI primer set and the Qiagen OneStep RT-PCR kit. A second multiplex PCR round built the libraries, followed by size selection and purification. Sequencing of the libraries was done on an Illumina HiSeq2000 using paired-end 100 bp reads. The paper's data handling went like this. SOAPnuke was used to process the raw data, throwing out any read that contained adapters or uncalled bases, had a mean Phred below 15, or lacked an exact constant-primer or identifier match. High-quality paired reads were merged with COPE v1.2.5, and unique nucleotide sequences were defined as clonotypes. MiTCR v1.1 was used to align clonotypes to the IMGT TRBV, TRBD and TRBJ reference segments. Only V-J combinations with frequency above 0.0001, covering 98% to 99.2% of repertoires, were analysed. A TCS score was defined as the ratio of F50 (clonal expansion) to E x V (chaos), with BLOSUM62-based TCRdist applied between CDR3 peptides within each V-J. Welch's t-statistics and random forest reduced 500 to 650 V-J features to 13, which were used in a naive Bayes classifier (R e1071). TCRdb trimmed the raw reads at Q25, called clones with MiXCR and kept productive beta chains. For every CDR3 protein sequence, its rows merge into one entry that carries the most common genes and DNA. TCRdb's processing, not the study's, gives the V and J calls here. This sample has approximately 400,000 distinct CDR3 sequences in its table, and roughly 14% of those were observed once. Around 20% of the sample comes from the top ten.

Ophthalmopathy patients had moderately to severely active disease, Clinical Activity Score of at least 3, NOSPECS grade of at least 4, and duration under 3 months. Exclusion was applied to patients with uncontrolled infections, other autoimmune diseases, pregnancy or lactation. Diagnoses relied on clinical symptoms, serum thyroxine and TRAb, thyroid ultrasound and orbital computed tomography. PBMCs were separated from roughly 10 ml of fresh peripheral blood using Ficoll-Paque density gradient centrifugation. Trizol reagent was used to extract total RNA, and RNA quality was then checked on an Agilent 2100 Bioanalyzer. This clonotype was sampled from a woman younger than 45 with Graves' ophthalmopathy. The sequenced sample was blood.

Here is the DNA: TGTGCCAGCAGTATGGACGGATTCTACGAGCAGTACTTC. Its translation is CASSMDGFYEQYF. This chain is built from TRBV2 and TRBJ2-7, with the D segment identity uncertain. The CDR3 holds 13 amino acids from the cysteine to the phenylalanine. The entry retains the CDR3 DNA only, 39 bases that are in frame from base 1. CDR1 and CDR2 are drawn from the germline V gene: SNHLY, FYNNEI. V was cut back by 5 bases and J by 3 bases, leaving a gap of 11 bases between them.